This T cell receptor (beta chain) was documented in a study of blood T cell repertoires in COVID-19. Profiling relied on immunoSEQ multiplex PCR, and the TCRdb table lists in-frame clones only, not all of them. The data contain roughly 340,000 clones, around 87% of them singletons. The CDR3 has 13 residues. Germline CDR1 and CDR2: SGHNT and YYREEE (reference sequence). The junction had 5 bases not matched to a gene; V was cut back by 5 bases and J by 7 bases. The TCR comes from a man aged 40-50 years in a cohort exposed to, infected with or recovered from COVID-19 (not recorded which). The sequenced sample consisted of PBMCs or T cells enriched from blood (not recorded which). The J gene is TRBJ2-1, the V gene TRBV5-4, with TRBD2 matching 8 bases. The CDR3 nucleotides read TGTGCCAGCAGACGTAGCGGGGTAAATGAGCAGTTCTTC. It codes for CASRRSGVNEQFF. Complete variable domain (other parts from reference TRBV5-4 and TRBJ2-1): ETGVTQSPTHLIKTRGQQVTLRCSSQSGHNTVSWYQQALGQGPQFIFQYYREEENGRGNFPPRFSGLQFPNYSSELNVNALELDDSALYLCASRRSGVNEQFFGPGTRLTVL.